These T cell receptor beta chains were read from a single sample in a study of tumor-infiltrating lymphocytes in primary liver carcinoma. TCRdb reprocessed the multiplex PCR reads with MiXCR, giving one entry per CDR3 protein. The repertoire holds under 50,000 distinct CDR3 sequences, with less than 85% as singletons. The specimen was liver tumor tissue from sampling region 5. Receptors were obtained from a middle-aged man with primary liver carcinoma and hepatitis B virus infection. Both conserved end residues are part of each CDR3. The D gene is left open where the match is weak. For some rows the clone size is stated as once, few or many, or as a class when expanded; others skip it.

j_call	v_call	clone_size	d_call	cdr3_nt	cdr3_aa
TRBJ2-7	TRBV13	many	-	TGTGCCAGCAGCAACAACAGGGAGCAGTACTTC	CASSNNREQYF
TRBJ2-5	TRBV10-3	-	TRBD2	TGTACCATCAGTGACGGGGAGGGAGGGGAGACCCAGTACTTC	CTISDGEGGETQYF
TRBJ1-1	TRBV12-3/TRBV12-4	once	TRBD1	TGTACCTGCAGTGTGACAGGGTTAACTGAAGCTTTCTTT	CTCSVTGLTEAFF
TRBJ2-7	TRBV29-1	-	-	TGCAGTGTTGATGGAGACGGCTCCTACGAGCAGTACTTC	CSVDGDGSYEQYF
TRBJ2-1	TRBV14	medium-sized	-	TGTGCCAGCAGCCGGAACTACAATGAGCAGTTCTTC	CASSRNYNEQFF
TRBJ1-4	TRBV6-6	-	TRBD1	TGTGCCAGCAGTTACTCGGGACAGTATGAGAAGCTGGTTTTT	CASSYSGQYEKLVF
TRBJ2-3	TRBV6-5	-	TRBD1	TGTGCCAGCAGCCGAACAGGGGGCGCAGATACGCAGTATTTT	CASSRTGGADTQYF
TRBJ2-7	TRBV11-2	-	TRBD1	TGTGCCAGCAGCTTGGACAGGCGTTTCTACGAGCAGTACTTC	CASSLDRRFYEQYF
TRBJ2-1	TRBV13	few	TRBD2	TGTGCCAGTAGCTTAGGACGGGGGGGGACCTTC	CASSLGRGGTF
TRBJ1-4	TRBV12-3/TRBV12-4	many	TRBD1	TGTGCCAGCAGTGCCTTCCGGGACAGGGGGTTAGGGGAAAAACTGTTTTTT	CASSAFRDRGLGEKLFF
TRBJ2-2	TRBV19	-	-	TGTGCCAGTAGATTGCCCGGGGAGCTGTTTTTT	CASRLPGELFF
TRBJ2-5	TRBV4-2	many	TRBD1	TGTGCCAGCAGCGGAAGGGGGCTAGAGACCCAGTACTTC	CASSGRGLETQYF
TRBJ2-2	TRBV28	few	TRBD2	TGTGCCAGCAGCCGTGGGACTAGCGGGAGTTTCACCGGGGAGCTGTTTTTT	CASSRGTSGSFTGELFF
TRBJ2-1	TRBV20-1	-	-	TGCAGTGCCGTGCAGGGGAGCTACAATGAGCAGTTCTTC	CSAVQGSYNEQFF
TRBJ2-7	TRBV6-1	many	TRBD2	TGTGCCAGCAGTGAAGCCCAGGCTGGGAGGGAGTACGAGCAGTACTTC	CASSEAQAGREYEQYF
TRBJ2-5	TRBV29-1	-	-	TGCAGCGTCTCTGGGGGGGGGGCCGCTAAGGTGAAGACCCAGTACTTC	CSVSGGGAAKVKTQYF
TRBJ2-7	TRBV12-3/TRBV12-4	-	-	TGTGCCAGCAACCGGATGGGTGGGGAGCAGTACTTC	CASNRMGGEQYF
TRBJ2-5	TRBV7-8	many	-	TGTGCCAGCAGCTTACGGAGGGCCCAAGAGACCCAGTACTTC	CASSLRRAQETQYF
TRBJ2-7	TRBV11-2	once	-	TGTGCCAGCAGCTTAACTAACGCTGCCTACGAGGAGTACTTC	CASSLTNAAYEEYF
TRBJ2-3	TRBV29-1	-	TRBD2	TGCAGCGTCGCTGGACTAGCGGGCTCCACAGATATGCAGTATTTT	CSVAGLAGSTDMQYF
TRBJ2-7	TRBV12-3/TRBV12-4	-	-	TGTGCCAGGAGCAACAACTACGAGCAGTACTTC	CARSNNYEQYF
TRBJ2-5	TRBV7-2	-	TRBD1	TGTGCCAGCAGCTTAGTCTCAGGGGGCGGGGAGACCCAGTACTTC	CASSLVSGGGETQYF
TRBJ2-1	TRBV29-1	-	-	TGCAGTGTTGGGGGCCCACACTCCATTGAGCAGTTCTTC	CSVGGPHSIEQFF
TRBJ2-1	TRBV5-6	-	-	TGCGCCAGCAGCCCAGTGGTAGGGAGCTCCTACATTGAGCAGTTCTTC	CASSPVVGSSYIEQFF
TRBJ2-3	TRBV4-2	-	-	TGTGGCAGGAGCCAAGGGGAGGCAGATACGCAGTATTTT	CGRSQGEADTQYF
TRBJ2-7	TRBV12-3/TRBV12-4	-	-	TGTGCCAGCAGTTTCCACCCGAGTGGGTACGGGCAGTACTTC	CASSFHPSGYGQYF
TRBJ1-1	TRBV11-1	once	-	TGTGCCTGCAGCTCGACCTTGATCACTGAAGCTTACTTT	CACSSTLITEAYF
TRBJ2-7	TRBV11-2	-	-	TGTGCCAGCAGCTTAACCCACGGAGCCCATGAGCAGTACTTT	CASSLTHGAHEQYF
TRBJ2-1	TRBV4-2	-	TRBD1	TGTGCCAGCAGCCAAGAGTCGGAGGACAGGGGATGGAATGAGCAGTTTTTC	CASSQESEDRGWNEQFF
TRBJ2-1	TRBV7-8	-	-	TGTGCCAGCTGTCACCGAGGAGGGGCTGAGCAGTTCTTC	CASCHRGGAEQFF
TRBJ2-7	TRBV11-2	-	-	TGTGATAGCAGTTTAAGTGAGCTAGCGTCGCAGTACTTC	CDSSLSELASQYF
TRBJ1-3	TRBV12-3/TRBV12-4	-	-	TGTGCCAGCAGTCCAGGGAACACCATATATTTT	CASSPGNTIYF
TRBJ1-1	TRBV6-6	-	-	TGTGCCAGCAGCCTCGGACAGTGCGCTGAAGCTTTCTTT	CASSLGQCAEAFF
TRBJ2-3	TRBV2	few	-	TGTGCCAGCAGTGAGGGTACAGATACGCAGTATTTT	CASSEGTDTQYF
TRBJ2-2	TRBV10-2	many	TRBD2	TGCGCCAGCAGTGGCCCGGGACTAGCGGGCCTTCCGAACACCGGGGAGCTGTTTTTT	CASSGPGLAGLPNTGELFF
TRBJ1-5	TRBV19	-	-	TGTGCCAGTAGTATAGGGACAAATCAGCCCCAGCATTTT	CASSIGTNQPQHF
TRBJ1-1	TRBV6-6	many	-	TGTGCCAGCAGGAAAGAGGGGGTTTCGAACACTAAAGCTTTCTTT	CASRKEGVSNTKAFF
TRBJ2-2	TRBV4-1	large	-	TGCGCCAGCAGCCAAGGACAAGGCGGGGAGCTGTTTTTT	CASSQGQGGELFF
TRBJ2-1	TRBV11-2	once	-	TGTGCCAGCAGCCTCTCCTACTGGGGTCCCGTGAAACAAGTTCGCTCCTACAATGAGCAGTTCTTC	CASSLSYWGPVKQVRSYNEQFF
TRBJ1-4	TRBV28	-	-	TGTGCCAGTAGTTCCCTCTCTAGACGGGTTGAAAAACTGTTTTTT	CASSSLSRRVEKLFF
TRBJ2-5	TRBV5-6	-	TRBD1	TGTACCAGCAGCAGACAGGGCGAGGGTGAGACCCAGTACTTC	CTSSRQGEGETQYF
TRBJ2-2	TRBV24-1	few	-	TGTGCCACCAGTCCTAAGGGTCTGGACACCGGGGAGCTGTTTTTT	CATSPKGLDTGELFF
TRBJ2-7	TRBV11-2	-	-	TGTGCCAGCGGCTTAGATCCGGGGGACGGTGTCTACGACCAGTACTTC	CASGLDPGDGVYDQYF
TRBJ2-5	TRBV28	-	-	TGTGCCAGCACACCGGACAGAAAAGAGACCCAGTACTTC	CASTPDRKETQYF
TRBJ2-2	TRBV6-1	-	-	TGTGCCAGCAGTGAATACGGAGCAGTGGAGCTGTTTTTT	CASSEYGAVELFF
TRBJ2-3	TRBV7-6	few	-	TGTGCCAGCAGCTTATCCTTAGCGGATACGCAGTATTTT	CASSLSLADTQYF
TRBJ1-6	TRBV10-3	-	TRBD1	TGTGCCATCGGCCACGACAGGGGGGGATCACCCCTCCACTTC	CAIGHDRGGSPLHF
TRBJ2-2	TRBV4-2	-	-	TGTGCCAGTAGCCAAGCGCTGAACACCGGCACCGGGGTGCTGTTTTTT	CASSQALNTGTGVLFF
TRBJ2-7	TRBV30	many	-	TGTGCCTGGAGTGTAGGACAGACCCACGAGCAGTACTTC	CAWSVGQTHEQYF
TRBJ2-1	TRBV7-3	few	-	TGTGCCAGCAGCTTCCCCTACAATGAGCAGTTCTTC	CASSFPYNEQFF
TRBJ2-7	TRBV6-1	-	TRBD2	TGTGCCAACAGAGAGAAGGCGGGAGGTACGATTGAGCAGTACTTC	CANREKAGGTIEQYF
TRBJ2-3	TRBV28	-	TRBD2	TGTGCCATCAGTCTATGGGCGGGAGAGACCCTGAGCACAGATACGCAGTATTTT	CAISLWAGETLSTDTQYF